This entry describes one TCR beta chain. Its antigen is undetermined. The entry originates in a study of radiation and T cells in renal cell carcinoma. Study results and caveats: In nephrectomy-only tumors, top 100 clonotypes averaged roughly 45%, versus approximately 54% irradiated. Sampling covered only roughly 1 g of each tumor. Irradiated tumors held more dominant CDR3 motifs than control tumors.

Libraries were prepared by immunoSEQ multiplex PCR; TCRdb keeps only in-frame clonotypes and omits some of them. There are 15,000 or so clones in the sample; less than 65% occur only once, and 17% lies in the top ten. The treatment denotes: treatment-naive control, cytoreductive nephrectomy. Control tumors came from treatment-naive patients without prior radiation. Germline CDR1 is MRHNA and CDR2 is SNTAGT. The CDR3 loop spans 15 amino acids. Deletions cut 6 bases from V and 2 bases from J, with 16 bases between. This sequence was found in a man aged 60 to 75 with renal cell carcinoma. The rearrangement links TRBV6-4 to TRBJ1-1; weak D call: TRBD1 (6 bases). Material: tumor tissue, obtained from a patient whose treatment was nephrectomy without radiotherapy. CDR3 residues: CASRTGSRLNTEAFF. The CDR3 nucleotides are TGTGCCAGCAGAACAGGGTCGAGGTTAAACACTGAAGCTTTCTTT.